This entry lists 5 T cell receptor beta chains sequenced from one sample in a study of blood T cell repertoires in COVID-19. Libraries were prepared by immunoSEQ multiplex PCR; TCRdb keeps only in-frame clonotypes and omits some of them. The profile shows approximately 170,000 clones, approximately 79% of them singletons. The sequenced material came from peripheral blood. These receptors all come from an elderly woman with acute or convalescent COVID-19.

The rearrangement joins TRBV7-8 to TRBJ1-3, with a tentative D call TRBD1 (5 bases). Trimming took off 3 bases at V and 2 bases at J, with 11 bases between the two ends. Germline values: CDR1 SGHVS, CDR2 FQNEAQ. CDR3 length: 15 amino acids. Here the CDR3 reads CASSLQGSAGNTIYF. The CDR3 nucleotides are TGTGCCAGCAGCTTGCAGGGTTCAGCTGGAAACACCATATATTTT.

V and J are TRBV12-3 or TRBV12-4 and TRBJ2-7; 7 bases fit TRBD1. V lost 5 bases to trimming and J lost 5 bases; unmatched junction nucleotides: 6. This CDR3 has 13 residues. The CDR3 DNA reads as TGTGCCAGCAGTACGGACAGGTGGGACGAGCAGTACTTC. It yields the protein CASSTDRWDEQYF.

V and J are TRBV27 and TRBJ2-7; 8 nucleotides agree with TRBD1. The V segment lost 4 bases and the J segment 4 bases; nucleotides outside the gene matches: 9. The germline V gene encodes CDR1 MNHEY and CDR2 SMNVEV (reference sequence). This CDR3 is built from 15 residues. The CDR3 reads CASSSTGAGTYEQYF. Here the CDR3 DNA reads TGTGCCAGCAGTTCGACAGGGGCGGGGACTTACGAGCAGTACTTC.

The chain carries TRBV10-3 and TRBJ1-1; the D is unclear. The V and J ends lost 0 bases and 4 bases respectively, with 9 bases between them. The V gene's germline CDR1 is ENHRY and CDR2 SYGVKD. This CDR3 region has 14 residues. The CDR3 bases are TGTGCCATCAGTGAGTCGACACCTGGCACTGAAGCTTTCTTT. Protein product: CAISESTPGTEAFF.

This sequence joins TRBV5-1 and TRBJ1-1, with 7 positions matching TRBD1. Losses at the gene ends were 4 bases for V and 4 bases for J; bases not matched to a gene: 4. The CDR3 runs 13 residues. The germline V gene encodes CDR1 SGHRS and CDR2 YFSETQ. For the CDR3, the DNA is TGCGCCAGCAGCACGGGACAGACCACTGAAGCTTTCTTT. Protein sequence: CASSTGQTTEAFF.